One and the same sample provided the 26 T cell receptor beta chains below, sequenced in a study of blood T cells in healthy people across ages. Combining a sample-barcoded 5' primer with a J-beta primer mix, a second PCR ran for roughly 6 to 12 cycles. TCRdb reprocessed the 5' RACE reads via MiXCR and lists one record per CDR3 protein. The sample carries approximately 690,000 distinct CDR3 sequences, 40% to 45% recorded once. Sequenced material: blood. The source is an elderly man in good health.

This clonotype was observed a few times. V usage is TRBV5-6 and J usage is TRBJ2-1; D not certain. The CDR3 loop spans 15 amino acids. V was trimmed by 7 bases and J by 5 bases, leaving 19 bases between them. The germline gives CDR1 SGHDT, CDR2 YYEEEE. CDR3 residues: CASALGLLINNEQFF. The CDR3 DNA sequence: TGTGCCAGCGCTCTAGGGCTCCTAATTAACAATGAGCAGTTCTTC.

The V call is TRBV7-6, the J call TRBJ1-4, with a tentative D call TRBD1 (5 bases). Trimming cost V 2 bases and J 7 bases, with 11 bases left between them. CDR1 is SGHVS, CDR2 FNYEAQ, per germline. The CDR3 is 14 amino acids. The CDR3 DNA reads TGTGCCAGCAGCTTATCAGGGTCGGGTGAAAAACTGTTTTTT. This encodes CASSLSGSGEKLFF.

This clonotype was observed at least ten times. The chain couples TRBV20-1 to TRBJ2-5, with TRBD2 matching 12 bases. With 4 bases clipped from V and 5 bases from J, the junction kept 8 bases outside the gene matches. The germline gives CDR1 DFQATT, CDR2 SNEGSKA (reference sequence). This CDR3 is built from 15 residues. Here the CDR3 reads CSATLTSGGSETQYF. In DNA, the CDR3 is TGCAGTGCTACCCTGACTAGCGGGGGCTCGGAGACCCAGTACTTC.

In regard to this clonotype: One end of the junction does not line up with germline, which may come from a read error. The chain uses TRBV30 and TRBJ1-1, with D perhaps TRBD1 (6 bases). The length of the CDR3 is 12 residues. The germline gives CDR1 GTSNPN, CDR2 SVGIG (reference sequence). CDR3 sequence reads: CAGSTGRTEAFF. DNA of the CDR3: TGTGCCGGGAGTACAGGGCGGACTGAAGCTTTCTTT.

This rearrangement joins TRBV7-2 to TRBJ2-7, with 12 positions matching TRBD2. V lost 5 bases and J lost 0; bases outside the gene matches: 14. The length of the CDR3 is 19 residues. Germline CDR1 reads SGHTA; CDR2 reads FQGNSA. The chain's CDR3 is CASSRAGRLAGGSSYEQYF. As DNA, the CDR3 is TGTGCCAGCAGCAGGGCCGGGCGTCTAGCGGGGGGGAGCTCCTACGAGCAGTACTTC.

This clonotype was seen repeatedly, ten times or more. V usage is TRBV4-1 and J usage is TRBJ2-1, with TRBD1 identical over 9 bases. CDR1 and CDR2 (germline): MGHRA, YSYEKL. J lost 0 bases, V lost 4 bases, and 7 bases had no gene match. The CDR3 is 17 amino acids. CDR3 sequence: CASSRAGTGSSYNEQFF. CDR3 bases: TGCGCCAGCAGCCGGGCCGGGACAGGGAGCTCCTACAATGAGCAGTTCTTC.

This clonotype has just a few counts. The chain couples TRBV3-1 to TRBJ2-1, with a weak D call TRBD2 (6 bases). The CDR3 consists of 20 residues. V lost 3 bases to trimming and J lost 0 bases, with 24 bases between them. Germline V CDR1 and CDR2: LGHDT, YNNKEL (reference sequence). The CDR3: CASSHSSNSGALGSYNEQFF. In DNA, the CDR3 is TGTGCCAGCAGCCACTCCTCGAATAGCGGCGCCTTGGGCTCCTACAATGAGCAGTTCTTC.

The chain joins TRBV7-2 to TRBJ2-3, with 10 bases matching TRBD1. V shed 8 bases and J 4 bases; nucleotides not matched to a gene: 12. This CDR3 region has 16 residues. CDR1 SGHTA and CDR2 FQGNSA come from the germline V gene. The CDR3 loop reads CASRLGAGQGSDTQYF. The CDR3 bases are TGTGCCAGCCGACTAGGGGCGGGACAGGGGTCAGATACGCAGTATTTT.

V and J are TRBV5-1 and TRBJ1-6; no reliable D call. Between the trimmed V and J ends, which lost 0 bases and 6 bases, there was a span of 10 bases. The CDR3 is 15 amino acids. Looked up from germline, CDR1 is SGHRS and CDR2 is YFSETQ. In DNA form, the CDR3 reads TGCGCCAGCAGCTTGGGTACCAGCGGTAATTCACCCCTCCACTTT. Amino acid sequence: CASSLGTSGNSPLHF.

This clonotype has a handful of counts. The rearrangement joins TRBV5-1 to TRBJ2-1; 7 bases match TRBD1. The J segment lost 9 bases and the V segment lost 2 bases, leaving 11 bases of the junction unmatched. The length of the CDR3 is 15 residues. From germline, CDR1 is SGHRS and CDR2 YFSETQ. CDR3 in DNA: TGCGCCAGCAGCTTCCTAAGACAGGGTAGTGGTGAGCAGTTCTTC. It yields the protein CASSFLRQGSGEQFF.

This clonotype was detected only a few times. The chain joins TRBV5-4 to TRBJ2-3; 10 nucleotides align to TRBD2. CDR1 is SGHNT, CDR2 YYREEE, per germline (reference sequence). The CDR3 has 17 amino acids. V lost 1 base to trimming and J lost 2 bases; unmatched junction nucleotides: 7. The CDR3 DNA follows: TGTGCCAGCAGCTTGTTCGCTAGCGGGAGCTCCACAGATACGCAGTATTTT. Amino acids: CASSLFASGSSTDTQYF.

This clonotype was observed a few times. The chain couples TRBV5-1 to TRBJ2-1, with TRBD1 identical over 7 bases. CDR1 and CDR2 from the germline V gene are SGHRS and YFSETQ. V lost 1 base to trimming and J lost 2 bases; unmatched junction nucleotides: 6. The CDR3 is 16 residues long. In DNA form, the CDR3 reads TGCGCCAGCAGCTTGTCTCCGCAGGGGGCCTACAATGAGCAGTTCTTC. Protein product: CASSLSPQGAYNEQFF.

The V call is TRBV4-2, the J call TRBJ1-5; D gene unclear. The germline CDR1 and CDR2 sequences are LGHNA and YNFKEQ. Trimming took 1 base from V and 7 from J, leaving 11 bases between them. The CDR3 spans 14 residues. The CDR3 sequence: CASSQAGGQQPQHF. CDR3 DNA sequence: TGTGCCAGCAGCCAAGCGGGTGGGCAGCAGCCCCAGCATTTT.

CDR3 residues: CSANRGLSTEAFF. The CDR3 DNA reads as TGCAGTGCTAATAGGGGCCTGAGCACTGAAGCTTTCTTT. V and J are TRBV20-1 and TRBJ1-1; D is perhaps TRBD1 (5 bases). V lost 4 bases and J lost 4, with 13 bases in between. The V gene's germline CDR1 is DFQATT and CDR2 SNEGSKA (reference sequence). The CDR3 extends over 13 amino acids.

This clonotype was seen only a few times. The V gene is TRBV25-1, the J gene TRBJ1-4; D is unresolved. The CDR3 extends over 19 amino acids. Germline lookup yields CDR1 MGHDK and CDR2 SYGVNS. The V and J ends lost 4 bases and 0 bases respectively, with 21 bases between them. The CDR3 DNA is TGTGCCAGCAGTGGCAGCTGGCAGGCATGGGCCACAACTAATGAAAAACTGTTTTTT. Its translation: CASSGSWQAWATTNEKLFF.

The chain carries TRBV20-1 and TRBJ2-1; 7 bases are shared with TRBD2. CDR1 and CDR2 (germline): DFQATT, SNEGSKA (reference sequence). This CDR3 is 16 amino acids long. V dropped 3 bases and J dropped 7; count of bases not matched to a gene: 15. The CDR3 DNA follows: TGCAGTGCTAGGCCCCCCGGGGGGATCGGTCAAAATGAGCAGTTCTTC. Its translation: CSARPPGGIGQNEQFF.

This clonotype appeared once. The chain combines TRBV29-1 with TRBJ1-2, with TRBD1 matching 9 bases. The ends lost 0 bases at V and 8 bases at J; junction bases unmatched: 16. Germline V gives CDR1 SQVTM, CDR2 ANQGSEA. CDR3 length: 17 residues. For the CDR3, the DNA is TGCAGCGTTGAAGATAAGGAGACCGGGACAGGGTTAAGGGGCTACACCTTC. It specifies CSVEDKETGTGLRGYTF. Combining the CDR3 with reference TRBV29-1 and TRBJ1-2 gives the whole variable domain SAVISQKPSRDICQRGTSLTIQCQVDSQVTMMFWYRQQPGQSLTLIATANQGSEATYESGFVIDKFPISRPNLTFSTLTVSNMSPEDSSIYLCSVEDKETGTGLRGYTFGSGTRLTVV.

V gene TRBV29-1 combines with J gene TRBJ2-2, with D possibly TRBD2 on 5 matching bases. This CDR3 has 12 amino acids. V shed 4 bases and J shed 7 bases, with 10 bases lying between them. Germline V gives CDR1 SQVTM, CDR2 ANQGSEA. The CDR3 coding sequence is TGCAGCGTTGGGAATCGGGGCGGGGAGCTGTTTTTT. Amino acids: CSVGNRGGELFF.

This clonotype has just a few counts. The rearrangement joins TRBV5-1 to TRBJ1-2, with D possibly being TRBD1 (5 bases). In germline, CDR1 is SGHRS, CDR2 YFSETQ. Between the trimmed V and J ends, which lost 2 bases and 3 bases, there was a span of 8 bases. The CDR3 loop spans 13 amino acids. The CDR3 nucleotides are TGCGCCAGCAGCTTTGGGGGAGACTATGGCTACACCTTC. Its translation is CASSFGGDYGYTF. Together with reference TRBV5-1 and TRBJ1-2, the CDR3 gives the full variable domain: KAGVTQTPRYLIKTRGQQVTLSCSPISGHRSVSWYQQTPGQGLQFLFEYFSETQRNKGNFPGRFSGRQFSNSRSEMNVSTLELGDSALYLCASSFGGDYGYTFGSGTRLTVV.

This sequence joins TRBV5-1 and TRBJ1-6; perhaps TRBD1 as D (6 bases). Germline CDR1 is SGHRS and CDR2 is YFSETQ. The V and J ends lost 0 bases and 13 bases respectively, with 14 bases between them. This CDR3 spans 14 amino acids. The CDR3: CASSLGDTALPLHF. The CDR3 DNA reads as TGCGCCAGCAGCTTGGGGGACACAGCATTGCCCCTCCACTTT.

This clonotype was picked up a small number of times. This chain links TRBV7-9 with TRBJ2-7; tentative D call: TRBD1 (5 bases). With 3 bases removed from V and 2 bases from J, the gap between germline ends came to 8 bases. From germline, CDR1 is SEHNR and CDR2 FQNEAQ (reference sequence). CDR3 length: 13 residues. The CDR3 DNA reads TGTGCCAGCAGCTTTGACAGAACCTACGAGCAGTACTTC. It yields the protein CASSFDRTYEQYF.

This clonotype has only one observation. V is TRBV12-3 or TRBV12-4 and J is TRBJ2-3; no clear D gene. The CDR3 spans 14 residues. Trimming cost V 5 bases and J 4 bases, with 13 bases left between them. The DNA for the CDR3 is TGTGCCAGCAGTCCGTCACTGGGCCCAGATACGCAGTATTTT. It translates to CASSPSLGPDTQYF.

This chain links TRBV6-2 or TRBV6-3 with TRBJ1-1; D is undetermined. Between the trimmed V and J ends, which lost 5 bases and 7 bases, there was a span of 20 bases. Germline V gene lookup returns CDR1 MNHEY and CDR2 SVGEGT. The CDR3 consists of 15 residues. DNA of the CDR3: TGTGCCAGCAGTAAGACTACCTCTTCGGCAGGTGAAGCTTTCTTT. Amino acids: CASSKTTSSAGEAFF.

This clonotype was counted ten times or more. The gene calls are TRBV9 and TRBJ2-1; tentatively, D is TRBD2 (7 bases). Germline V CDR1 and CDR2: SGDLS, YYNGEE. CDR3 length: 15 amino acids. V was shortened by 0 bases and J by 6 bases, with 13 bases between the two germline ends. The CDR3 spells CASSVEGGGLNEQFF. CDR3 nucleotide sequence: TGTGCCAGCAGCGTAGAGGGCGGGGGCCTCAATGAGCAGTTCTTC.

The chain combines TRBV6-2 or TRBV6-3 with TRBJ2-5; 8 positions match TRBD1. Unmatched junction bases numbered 6, after V lost 0 bases and J lost 3 bases. The CDR3 is made up of 16 amino acids. The germline CDR1 and CDR2 sequences are MNHEY and SVGEGT. The CDR3 region has the DNA TGTGCCAGCAGTTACTCCGAGACAGGGGTGAAAGAGACCCAGTACTTC. Protein: CASSYSETGVKETQYF.

The V and J genes are TRBV12-3 or TRBV12-4 and TRBJ2-2; D is perhaps TRBD1 or TRBD2 (5 bases each). The length of the CDR3 is 15 residues. V was shortened by 3 bases and J by 0 bases, with 8 bases between the two germline ends. The chain's CDR3 is CASSFWDANTGELFF. The CDR3 DNA sequence: TGTGCCAGCAGTTTTTGGGACGCGAACACCGGGGAGCTGTTTTTT.